Shown below are 14 T cell receptor beta chains from a single sample sequenced in a study of identical twins. TCRdb passed the 5' RACE reads through MiXCR, listing each CDR3 protein once. The sample lists more than 600,000 distinct CDR3 sequences, 18% occurring once. Separately, the same data were catalogued under a study of T cells expressing NK-cell markers.

Sequences were obtained from PBMCs. The receptors stem from a woman between 18 and 30 years old in good health.

This clonotype was seen only a few times. J is TRBJ1-5 and V is TRBV19, with unresolved D. The germline V gene encodes CDR1 LNHDA and CDR2 SQIVND (reference sequence). Trimming took 5 bases from V and 11 from J, leaving 16 bases between them. The CDR3 totals 13 residues. The CDR3 DNA reads TGTGCCAGTAGTTCGGGCCCTGTGGGGACCCAGCATTTT. This translates into CASSSGPVGTQHF.

In its sample, this clonotype was seen a few times. The V and J genes are TRBV29-1 and TRBJ1-3, with D unclear. V gave up 4 bases and J gave up 2 bases, with 15 bases separating them. Per the germline V gene, CDR1 is SQVTM and CDR2 is ANQGSEA. The CDR3 is made up of 15 amino acids. This CDR3 is CSVVGSRMPGNTIYF. The CDR3 bases are TGCAGCGTTGTGGGTAGTAGGATGCCTGGAAACACCATATATTTT.

This rearrangement joins TRBV24-1 to TRBJ2-2; D gene unclear. Trimming cost V 5 bases and J 2 bases, with 11 bases left between them. CDR1 and CDR2 (germline): KGHDR, SFDVKD. CDR3 length: 15 residues. Written as DNA, the CDR3 is TGTGCCACCAGTGGGACGGGCCCCAACACCGGGGAGCTGTTTTTT. It specifies CATSGTGPNTGELFF.

This chain joins TRBV12-3 or TRBV12-4 and TRBJ1-1, with D perhaps matching TRBD1 (5 bases). Trimming cost V 6 bases and J 1 base, with 15 bases left between them. This CDR3 spans 15 amino acids. The CDR3 loop is CASSPWSGGNTEAFF. CDR3 DNA sequence: TGTGCCAGCAGCCCATGGAGCGGGGGGAACACTGAAGCTTTCTTT.

For the CDR3, the DNA is TGCAGTGCCTTTATTTCGGGACAGGGAGCGCCCCTCCACTTT. Its translation is CSAFISGQGAPLHF. V is TRBV20-1 and J is TRBJ1-6; TRBD1 agrees at 9 bases. The CDR3 length is 14 residues. Trimming cost V 6 bases and J 13 bases; bases outside gene matches: 13. Germline loops: CDR1 DFQATT, CDR2 SNEGSKA (reference sequence).

This clonotype was seen more than once but under ten times. The V gene is TRBV20-1, the J gene TRBJ2-7; 12 bases match TRBD2. CDR3 size: 14 residues. Germline CDR1 reads DFQATT; CDR2 reads SNEGSKA (reference sequence). V dropped 6 bases and J dropped 7; count of bases not matched to a gene: 10. The CDR3 region has the DNA TGCAGTGCCGACCTGACTAGCGGGGGCTCAGAGCAGTACTTC. Its protein is CSADLTSGGSEQYF.

V gene TRBV30 combines with J gene TRBJ2-1, with D unclear. CDR1 GTSNPN and CDR2 SVGIG come from the germline V gene (reference sequence). This CDR3 is 11 amino acids long. V gave up 2 bases and J gave up 7 bases, with 6 bases separating them. Here the CDR3 DNA reads TGTGCCTGGAGTAACGGGAATGAGCAGTTCTTC. The encoded protein is CAWSNGNEQFF.

Only a few counts were recorded for this clonotype. The chain combines TRBV3-1 with TRBJ2-2; 7 nucleotides agree with TRBD2. The germline gives CDR1 LGHDT, CDR2 YNNKEL (reference sequence). The length of the CDR3 is 15 residues. V lost 6 bases to trimming and J lost 4 bases; unmatched junction nucleotides: 8. CDR3 loop: CASSFSGGGTGELFF. DNA for the CDR3: TGTGCCAGCAGTTTTTCGGGAGGCGGCACCGGGGAGCTGTTTTTT.

This clonotype was picked up many times. The CDR3 DNA is TGTGCCAGCAGCGTTTTAGCAGTGCAAGAGACCCAGTACTTC. This encodes CASSVLAVQETQYF. The chain combines TRBV9 with TRBJ2-5; D gene unclear. The CDR3 contains 14 residues. The germline gives CDR1 SGDLS, CDR2 YYNGEE. Trimming took off 2 bases at V and 2 bases at J, with 10 bases between the two ends.

This rearrangement joins TRBV20-1 to TRBJ2-5, with 7 bases identical to TRBD2. V lost 2 bases, J lost 2 bases, and 5 bases stayed unmatched. The germline V gene encodes CDR1 DFQATT and CDR2 SNEGSKA (reference sequence). This CDR3 is built from 14 residues. The CDR3 nucleotides are TGCAGTGCTAGACTAGGGAGGGTTCAAGAGACCCAGTACTTC. Its translation: CSARLGRVQETQYF.

This clonotype was observed at least ten times. The chain couples TRBV14 to TRBJ2-1; D is uncertain. The germline V gene encodes CDR1 SGHDN and CDR2 FVKESK. V was shortened by 2 bases and J by 6 bases, with 8 bases between the two germline ends. This CDR3 spans 13 amino acids. CDR3 nucleotide sequence: TGTGCCAGCAGCCAACAAAGAGCCAATGAGCAGTTCTTC. Residues: CASSQQRANEQFF.

V and J are TRBV20-1 and TRBJ2-1; no clear D. CDR3 length equals 15 residues. The V gene's germline CDR1 is DFQATT and CDR2 SNEGSKA (reference sequence). With 3 bases removed from V and 10 bases from J, the gap between germline ends came to 22 bases. In DNA form, the CDR3 reads TGCAGTGCTAGCCCTCTCGATAACGAGGTGAGGGAGCAGTTCTTC. Translating gives CSASPLDNEVREQFF.

The table lists this clonotype with a few counts. The chain uses TRBV20-1 and TRBJ2-7, with D tentatively TRBD1 (6 bases). The CDR3 length is 14 residues. The V and J ends lost 5 bases and 2 bases respectively, with 16 bases between them. CDR1 and CDR2 from the germline V gene are DFQATT and SNEGSKA (reference sequence). This CDR3 reads CSASGNRVPYEQYF. The CDR3, as DNA: TGCAGTGCTTCAGGAAACAGGGTCCCCTACGAGCAGTACTTC.

The V and J genes are TRBV18 and TRBJ2-5; no clear D. Germline loops: CDR1 KGHSH, CDR2 LQKENI. The CDR3 length is 12 residues. With 5 bases removed from V and 5 bases from J, the gap between germline ends came to 9 bases. Here the CDR3 DNA reads TGTGCCAGCTCAGGGGATCCCGAGACCCAGTACTTC. Its translation: CASSGDPETQYF.